The T cell receptor beta chain under discussion was sequenced for a study of Ad26.COV2.S vaccination and SARS-CoV-2 variants. The germline CDR1 and CDR2 sequences are LNHDA and SQIVND (reference sequence). V was shortened by 0 bases and J by 8 bases, with 13 bases between the two germline ends. This CDR3 comprises 14 residues. Study-level points and caveats: Breadth and depth estimates from TCRs may understate total T cell responses.

In this sample, this clone turned up once. The target antigen is unknown. Treatment in this sample: 19 received Ad26.COV2.S at low or high dose, single or two shots; about 5 received placebo; per-sample allocation not given. Material that was analyzed had been drawn on day 63 after the first vaccine or placebo injection. Assay used: immunoSEQ multiplex PCR; TCRdb lists only in-frame clones, some missing. The sample consists of over 400,000 clones, approximately 89% of them appearing once. The sequence came from a person between 18 and 65 years old who received the Ad26.COV2.S COVID-19 vaccine or a placebo. The genes are TRBV19 and TRBJ1-2; D gene ambiguous. This sample comprised peripheral blood, obtained in a trial of Ad26.COV2.S vaccine versus placebo. CDR3 region: CASSIDPFPSGYTF. The CDR3 DNA is TGTGCCAGTAGTATAGATCCTTTTCCCTCGGGCTACACCTTC.